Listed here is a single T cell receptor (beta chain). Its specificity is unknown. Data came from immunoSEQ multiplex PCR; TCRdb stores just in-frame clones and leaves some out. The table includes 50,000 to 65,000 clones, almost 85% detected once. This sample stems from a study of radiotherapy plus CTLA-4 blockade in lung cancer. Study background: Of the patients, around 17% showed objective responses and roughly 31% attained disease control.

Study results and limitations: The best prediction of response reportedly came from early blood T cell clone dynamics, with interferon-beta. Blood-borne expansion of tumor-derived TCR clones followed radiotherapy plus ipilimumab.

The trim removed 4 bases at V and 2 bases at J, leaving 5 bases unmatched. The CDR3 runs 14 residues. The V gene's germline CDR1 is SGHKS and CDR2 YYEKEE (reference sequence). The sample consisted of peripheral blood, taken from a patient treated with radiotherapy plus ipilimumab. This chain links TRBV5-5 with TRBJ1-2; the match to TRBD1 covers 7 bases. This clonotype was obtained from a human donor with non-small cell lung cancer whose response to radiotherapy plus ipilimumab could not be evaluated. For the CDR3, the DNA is TGTGCCAGCAGCCGCCAGGGGGGAAACTATGGCTACACCTTC. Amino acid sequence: CASSRQGGNYGYTF.